This T cell receptor beta chain was sequenced in a study of blood T cell repertoires in COVID-19. Study-wide context: T cells, B-cell-depleted T cells, or PBMCs supplied cDNA or gDNA.

Recruitment covered about two dozen US areas and drew participants whose ages spanned roughly 18 to 90 years. Only in-frame clones appear in the TCRdb table, and some are missing; sequencing was by immunoSEQ multiplex PCR. The sample gives approximately 160,000 clones, roughly 87% of which show up once; about 7% is in the top ten. Sequencing was carried out using PBMCs or T cells enriched from blood (not recorded which). This receptor was taken from a woman aged 45 to 65 who had recovered from COVID-19.

In DNA form, the CDR3 reads TGTGCCAGCAGCCCCACGGCAACTAATGAAAAACTGTTTTTT. It is translated as CASSPTATNEKLFF. The chain uses TRBV6-5 and TRBJ1-4; no firm D call. The V end lost 6 bases, the J end lost 0 bases, and 8 bases lay between the germline ends. Germline lookup yields CDR1 MNHEY and CDR2 SVGAGI. The CDR3 spans 14 residues.